This T cell receptor (beta chain) was captured in a study of T cell changes during pregnancy in multiple sclerosis. The CDR3 consists of 15 residues. CDR1 is MGHRA, CDR2 YSYEKL, per germline. The ends were cut back, 3 bases at V and 7 bases at J, with 18 bases in the middle. Sequencing was performed with immunoSEQ multiplex PCR; in TCRdb, only in-frame clones are kept and a portion is missing. The sample holds some 99,000 clones, about 90% seen once. This clone has just a few counts. The same CDR3 is also encoded by other DNA sequences in this sample. The chain has TRBV4-1 and TRBJ2-5, with a tentative D call TRBD1 (6 bases). The receptor comes from a female donor in good health, enrolled as a control in a pregnancy study. This sample comprised peripheral blood, obtained after pregnancy. In DNA form, the CDR3 reads TGCGCCAGCAGCCAGGCTACAGGGATCACAGGGACCCAGTACTTC. Encoded protein: CASSQATGITGTQYF.